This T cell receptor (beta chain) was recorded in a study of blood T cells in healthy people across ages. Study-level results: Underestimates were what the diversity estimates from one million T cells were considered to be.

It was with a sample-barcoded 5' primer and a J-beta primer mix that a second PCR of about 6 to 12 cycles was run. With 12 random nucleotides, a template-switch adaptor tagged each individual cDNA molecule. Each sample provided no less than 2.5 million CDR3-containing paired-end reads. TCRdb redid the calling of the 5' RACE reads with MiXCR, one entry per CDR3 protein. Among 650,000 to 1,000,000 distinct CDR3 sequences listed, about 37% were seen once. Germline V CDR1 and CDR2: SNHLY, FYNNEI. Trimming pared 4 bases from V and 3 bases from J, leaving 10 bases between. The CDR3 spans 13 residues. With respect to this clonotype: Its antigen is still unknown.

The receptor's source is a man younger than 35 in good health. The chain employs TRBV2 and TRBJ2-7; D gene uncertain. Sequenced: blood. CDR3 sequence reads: CASSGLVLYEQYF. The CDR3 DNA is TGTGCCAGCAGTGGTCTGGTCCTCTACGAGCAGTACTTC.